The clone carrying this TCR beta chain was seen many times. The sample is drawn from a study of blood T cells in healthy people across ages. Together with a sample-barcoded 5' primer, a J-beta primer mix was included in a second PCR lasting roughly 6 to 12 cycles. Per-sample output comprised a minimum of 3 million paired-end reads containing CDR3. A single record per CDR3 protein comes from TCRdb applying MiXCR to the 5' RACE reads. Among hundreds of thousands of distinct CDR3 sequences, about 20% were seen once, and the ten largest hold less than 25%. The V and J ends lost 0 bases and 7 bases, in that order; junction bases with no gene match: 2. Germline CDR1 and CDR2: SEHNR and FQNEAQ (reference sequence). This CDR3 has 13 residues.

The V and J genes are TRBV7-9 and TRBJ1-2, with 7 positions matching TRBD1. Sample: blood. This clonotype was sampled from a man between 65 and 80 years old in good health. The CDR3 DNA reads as TGTGCCAGCAGCTTAGCGGACAGGTCTGGCTACACCTTC. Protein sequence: CASSLADRSGYTF.